This T cell receptor (beta chain) was retrieved from a study of CD8+CD57+ T cells in acquired aplastic anemia. With respect to this clonotype: Its target is not known.

Findings of the study overall: Patients and controls turned out to have 25 to 35 CD8+ CDR3 sequences in common.

The CDR3 runs to 16 residues. Trimming stripped 0 bases from V and 4 bases from J, with 19 bases between. In germline, CDR1 is DFQATT, CDR2 SNEGSKA (reference sequence). Genomic DNA, the template, was used for profiling of the TCR beta VDJ and CDR3. Via MiXCR, TCRdb re-called the reads, giving one row per CDR3 protein. This table holds 150,000 to 200,000 distinct CDR3 sequences, 50% to 75% found once. This receptor was taken from a human donor with severe aplastic anemia or a healthy control (not recorded which). Sample: sorted CD4+, CD8+, or CD8+CD57+ T cells (not recorded which) from PBMCs. This sequence joins TRBV20-1 and TRBJ2-7; D may be TRBD1 (5 bases). CDR3 nucleotides: TGCAGTGCTAGAGATCCAAAGGAGACAAGGGGTTACGAGCAGTACTTC. Amino acid sequence: CSARDPKETRGYEQYF.